The 15 T cell receptor beta chains in this list originate from one sample, sequenced in a study of naive and memory T cell subsets. An equimolar mix of two oligonucleotides served as the beta constant-region primer for TRBC1 and TRBC2. Ligated cDNA was amplified by four rounds of PCR with nested alpha and beta constant-region primers and SP2. Each CDR3 protein gets one entry after TCRdb re-called the UMI-ligation and nested PCR reads with MiXCR. The sample has more than 2,500 distinct CDR3 sequences; 5.2% are singletons. The sequenced material came from CD4+ TEMRA cells from blood. Stated subset: effector memory re-expressing CD45RA, CD45RA+ CD27-. The receptors derive from a human donor in good health.

The CDR3 loop is CASSYRSTPGLAGEYEQFF. DNA of the CDR3: TGTGCCAGCAGTTACAGGTCTACCCCAGGACTAGCGGGAGAGTATGAGCAGTTCTTC. This chain links TRBV6-5 with TRBJ2-1; TRBD2 matches at 13 bases. Germline-derived CDR1 and CDR2 are MNHEY and SVGAGI. CDR3 size: 19 residues. After removal of 2 bases from V and 8 bases from J, the junction contained 15 bases not matched to a gene.

V usage is TRBV2 and J usage is TRBJ1-1, with D perhaps TRBD1 (6 bases). Per the germline V gene, CDR1 is SNHLY and CDR2 is FYNNEI. The ends were cut back, 11 bases at V and 1 base at J, with 14 bases in the middle. CDR3 length equals 13 residues. CDR3 coding DNA: TGTGCCGGTAAAGGACAGAGGAACACTGAAGCTTTCTTT. This sequence encodes CAGKGQRNTEAFF.

This clonotype is classed as medium-sized. The genes are TRBV20-1 and TRBJ2-5; D is perhaps TRBD1 or TRBD2 (6 bases each). The germline V gene encodes CDR1 DFQATT and CDR2 SNEGSKA (reference sequence). This CDR3 comprises 13 residues. V was shortened by 3 bases and J by 7 bases, with 15 bases between the two germline ends. CDR3 residues: CSARLLAQGTQYF. The CDR3 DNA sequence: TGCAGTGCTAGGTTACTAGCACAGGGGACCCAGTACTTC.

This clonotype counts as medium-sized. The V gene is TRBV27, the J gene TRBJ2-3; the D gene is possibly TRBD1 (5 bases). Germline values: CDR1 MNHEY, CDR2 SMNVEV (reference sequence). This CDR3 comprises 17 residues. V was trimmed by 4 bases and J by 2 bases, leaving 19 bases between them. CDR3: CASSSPPPTGSTDTQYF. CDR3 in DNA: TGTGCCAGCAGTTCCCCCCCCCCTACAGGTTCCACAGATACGCAGTATTTT.

Sample share makes this clonotype large. The DNA of the CDR3 is TGTGCCAGCAGCTCTCGTATTGGCTGGGACACTGAAGCTTTCTTT. Protein product: CASSSRIGWDTEAFF. V is TRBV7-2 and J is TRBJ1-1; no reliable D call. The germline V gene encodes CDR1 SGHTA and CDR2 FQGNSA. Between the trimmed V and J ends, which lost 4 bases and 3 bases, there was a span of 15 bases. CDR3 size: 15 residues.

This clonotype showed up many times. This chain links TRBV20-1 with TRBJ2-5; D ambiguous. CDR3 length: 12 amino acids. V was cut by 3 bases and J by 2 bases, with 7 bases left in between. CDR1 is DFQATT and CDR2 is SNEGSKA in the germline V gene (reference sequence). CDR3 amino acids: CSARRNQETQYF. CDR3 nucleotides: TGCAGTGCTAGGCGTAATCAAGAGACCCAGTACTTC.

In this sample, this clonotype turned up many times. The genes are TRBV19 and TRBJ2-1; possibly TRBD2 for D (5 bases). The germline gives CDR1 LNHDA, CDR2 SQIVND (reference sequence). CDR3 length: 16 residues. V was trimmed by 3 bases and J by 5 bases, leaving 17 bases between them. For the CDR3, the DNA is TGTGCCAGTAGTATCTATGTGGGAGCAAGGCACAATGAGCAGTTCTTC. It specifies CASSIYVGARHNEQFF.

By sample fraction, this clonotype is medium-sized. The rearrangement joins TRBV7-6 to TRBJ1-3, with D hard to call. This CDR3 has 15 amino acids. Trimming stripped 1 base from V and 0 bases from J, with 7 bases between. Germline CDR1 is SGHVS and CDR2 is FNYEAQ. The CDR3 is CASSLGLDSGNTIYF. The DNA of the CDR3 is TGTGCCAGCAGCTTAGGGCTAGACTCTGGAAACACCATATATTTT. Supplemented by reference TRBV7-6 and TRBJ1-3, the full variable domain reads GAGVSQSPRYKVTKRGQDVALRCDPISGHVSLYWYRQALGQGPEFLTYFNYEAQQDKSGLPNDRFSAERPEGSISTLTIQRTEQRDSAMYRCASSLGLDSGNTIYFGEGSWLTVV.

Relative to its sample, this clonotype is large. This CDR3 is CSARVPHKYNEQFF. CDR3 sequence (DNA): TGCAGTGCTAGAGTACCGCATAAATACAATGAGCAGTTCTTC. This chain links TRBV20-1 with TRBJ2-1; D is unresolved. Trimming took 1 base from V and 4 from J, leaving 11 bases between them. Looked up from germline, CDR1 is DFQATT and CDR2 is SNEGSKA (reference sequence). The CDR3 is 14 residues long.

This clonotype is categorized as medium-sized. The CDR3 region is CASSYSTGGGNEQFF. In DNA form, the CDR3 reads TGTGCCAGCAGTTACTCGACCGGCGGAGGCAATGAGCAGTTCTTC. V gene TRBV6-5 combines with J gene TRBJ2-1; D perhaps matches TRBD2 (5 bases). Trimming left V 0 bases short and J 6 bases short, with 12 bases between. Germline-derived CDR1 and CDR2 are MNHEY and SVGAGI. The CDR3 has 15 residues.

This clonotype was seen more than once but under ten times. The V and J genes are TRBV5-4 and TRBJ2-1; D is perhaps TRBD2 (5 bases). Trimming cost V 3 bases and J 3 bases, with 10 bases left between them. The germline gives CDR1 SGHNT, CDR2 YYREEE (reference sequence). The CDR3 spans 14 residues. The CDR3 nucleotides read TGTGCCAGCAGCTCCGCTGGACTCTACAATGAGCAGTTCTTC. Protein: CASSSAGLYNEQFF.

This clonotype rates as medium-sized. The chain couples TRBV3-1 to TRBJ1-4, with D unresolved. CDR1 LGHDT and CDR2 YNNKEL come from the germline V gene (reference sequence). Trimming left V 0 bases short and J 0 bases short, with 11 bases between. This CDR3 spans 17 amino acids. The CDR3 region is CASSQEPGTSTNEKLFF. The CDR3 bases are TGTGCCAGCAGCCAAGAGCCAGGAACATCAACTAATGAAAAACTGTTTTTT.

By sample share, this clonotype is medium-sized. V is TRBV10-3 and J is TRBJ1-6; D not certain. V was cut by 6 bases and J by 6 bases, with 9 bases left in between. The germline CDR1 and CDR2 sequences are ENHRY and SYGVKD. This CDR3 is 13 amino acids long. This chain's CDR3 is CAIRKDPNSPLHF. In nucleotides, the CDR3 is TGTGCCATCAGAAAAGACCCTAATTCACCCCTCCACTTT.

By share, this clonotype counts as medium-sized. The chain joins TRBV6-5 to TRBJ2-7, with D possibly matching TRBD2 (5 bases). This CDR3 spans 14 amino acids. CDR1 is MNHEY and CDR2 is SVGAGI in the germline V gene. The V gene lost 6 bases and the J gene lost 7 bases, with 19 bases spanning the gap. CDR3 amino acids: CASRGPGLREEQYF. In nucleotides, the CDR3 is TGTGCCAGCAGAGGACCGGGCCTAAGGGAGGAGCAGTACTTC.

This clonotype is judged medium-sized. The chain combines TRBV15 with TRBJ1-3; D possibly corresponds to TRBD1 (6 bases). With 1 base removed from V and 2 bases from J, the gap between germline ends came to 12 bases. The CDR3 has 16 residues. Germline V gene data show CDR1 as LNHNV and CDR2 as YYDKDF (reference sequence). The CDR3 DNA reads TGTGCCACCAGCAGAGTGGGGGGCAGACCTGGAAACACCATATATTTT. This encodes CATSRVGGRPGNTIYF.